This T cell receptor beta chain was found in a study of CD8 T cells in ankylosing spondylitis. The study's findings and limits: Disease-linked clones were found to be CD8+ and relatively rare in peripheral blood. In ankylosing spondylitis patients, matched synovial fluid reportedly showed significant enrichment of disease-linked clones.

Quantitative 5'-RACE with molecular barcodes was used to make the TCR beta libraries. TCRdb itself ran the 5' RACE reads through MiXCR, one entry per CDR3 protein. In the table there are 200,000 or so distinct CDR3 sequences, over 10% of which are singletons. The V gene's germline CDR1 is DFQATT and CDR2 SNEGSKA (reference sequence). The CDR3 runs 16 residues. Between the trimmed V and J ends, which lost 1 base and 2 bases, there was a span of 15 bases. This clonotype was found a few times. What it binds is not known. The TCR was taken from a female donor with ankylosing spondylitis or in good health (not recorded which). The sequenced material came from blood, either unsorted or a sorted T cell fraction (not recorded which). The chain is built from TRBV20-1 and TRBJ1-3; tentatively, D is TRBD1 (5 bases). CDR3 coding DNA: TGCAGTGCTAGAGGCCCCCGGGGGGGAGCTGGAAACACCATATATTTT. It yields the protein CSARGPRGGAGNTIYF.